The subject of this entry is one T cell receptor beta chain. The data were produced by immunoSEQ multiplex PCR, yet TCRdb's version contains in-frame clones alone and is incomplete. The sample records some 87,000 clones, more than 80% being singletons. These data are taken from a study of T cell changes during pregnancy in multiple sclerosis. The ends were cut back, 2 bases at V and 8 bases at J, with 10 bases in the middle. The CDR3 is made up of 13 amino acids. In germline, CDR1 is GTSNPN, CDR2 SVGIG (reference sequence). The J gene is TRBJ1-6, the V gene TRBV30, with D perhaps matching TRBD1 (6 bases). Sample: CD4+ T cells from peripheral blood mononuclear cells, taken before pregnancy. The origin of this receptor is a female donor with multiple sclerosis, enrolled in a pregnancy study. The CDR3 bases are TGTGCCTGGAGTCAACAGGGATATTCACCCCTCCACTTT. Residues: CAWSQQGYSPLHF.